Listed below are T cell receptor beta chains from one sample, sequenced in a study of identical twins. TCRdb ran MiXCR on the 5' RACE reads and lists one entry per CDR3 protein. The sample has approximately 250,000 distinct CDR3 sequences; roughly 7.1% are singletons. The same sample was also used in a study of T cells expressing NK-cell markers.

Sequenced: CD8+ T cells sorted from blood. The receptors were sampled from a young woman in good health. CDR3s include the opening cysteine and the closing phenylalanine or tryptophan. Fields, in order: V gene, J gene, clone size, D gene, CDR3 protein, CDR3 DNA. A D gene is named only where the DNA matches it firmly. Not all rows give a size; the values are once, few, many and, for expanded clones, a class.

TRBV6-5	TRBJ2-7	NA	NA	CASSYSTESGGMYF	TGTGCCAGCAGTTACTCAACCGAGAGTGGTGGGATGTACTTC
TRBV5-5	TRBJ2-7	many	TRBD1	CASSLPGQGLEQYF	TGTGCCAGCAGCTTGCCGGGACAGGGTCTCGAGCAGTACTTC
TRBV5-1	TRBJ1-2	many	TRBD1	CASRGTDYYGYTF	TGCGCCAGCAGGGGGACAGACTACTATGGCTACACCTTC
TRBV6-2/TRBV6-3	TRBJ2-6	many	NA	CASSLRDSGANVLTF	TGTGCCAGCAGCCTACGGGACTCTGGGGCCAACGTCCTGACTTTC
TRBV11-1	TRBJ2-7	few	NA	CASSETTGQSEQYF	TGTGCCAGCAGCGAGACTACAGGGCAGAGCGAGCAGTACTTC
TRBV7-6	TRBJ2-7	NA	TRBD1	CASSLRLTGVYEQYF	TGTGCCAGCAGCTTGCGACTCACAGGGGTCTACGAGCAGTACTTC
TRBV6-1	TRBJ1-5	NA	NA	CASSEYRVGNQPQHF	TGTGCCAGCAGTGAATACAGGGTTGGCAATCAGCCCCAGCATTTT
TRBV5-5	TRBJ2-1	many	NA	CASSIWRGNEQFF	TGTGCCAGCAGCATCTGGAGGGGTAATGAGCAGTTCTTC
TRBV7-9	TRBJ2-7	NA	NA	CASSLGGTVWLYF	TGTGCCAGCAGCTTAGGCGGAACGGTATGGCTGTACTTC
TRBV10-3	TRBJ2-7	few	TRBD2	CAISESIAGNAYEQYF	TGTGCCATCAGTGAGTCGATAGCGGGAAATGCTTACGAGCAGTACTTC
TRBV20-1	TRBJ2-1	few	NA	CSARMKGRSYNEQFF	TGCAGTGCTAGGATGAAGGGTAGGAGCTACAATGAGCAGTTCTTC
TRBV20-1	TRBJ2-1	NA	NA	CSASLDGVNEQFF	TGCAGTGCCTCCCTAGACGGCGTCAATGAGCAGTTCTTC
TRBV11-2	TRBJ1-4	many	NA	CASSLQGINEKLFF	TGTGCCAGCAGCTTGCAAGGGATCAATGAAAAACTGTTTTTT
TRBV23-1	TRBJ2-1	NA	NA	CASSQSGDYPVYNEQFF	TGCGCCAGCAGTCAATCGGGCGACTACCCGGTCTACAATGAGCAGTTCTTC
TRBV24-1	TRBJ1-5	NA	NA	CATSGAGRNQPQHF	TGTGCCACCAGTGGGGCAGGGAGGAATCAGCCCCAGCATTTT